This T cell receptor beta chain was obtained from a study of coeliac disease. As for the study in general: Each coeliac patient was active, refractory type I, or diet-controlled.

Points from the study as a whole: According to the authors, this method cannot detect gliadin-specific T cells in an unbiased way.

This clone was observed a handful of times. Its specificity is not known. Produced via immunoSEQ multiplex PCR; TCRdb's table is partial and in-frame only. The sample lists under 3,500 clones, roughly 67% occurring once. Each fraction contributed one roughly 500,000-cell aliquot for sequencing. Trimming cost V 0 bases and J 8 bases, with 10 bases left between them. Germline CDR1 and CDR2: SGHAT and FQNNGV. The CDR3 totals 13 residues. This clonotype originated in a woman aged 40 to 55. Sequenced material: intraepithelial lymphocytes from the gut. This chain connects TRBV11-2 to TRBJ1-2; D is uncertain. In DNA, the CDR3 is TGTGCCAGCAGCTTAGAACTCCCGGGGGGCTACACCTTC. Amino acid sequence: CASSLELPGGYTF.